This T cell receptor (beta chain) derives from a study of radiation and T cells in renal cell carcinoma. Time point of the sample: baseline pretreatment blood. Treatment noted: 15 Gy SBRT to primary tumor, nephrectomy 4 weeks later. Blood was sampled at baseline, 2 weeks and 4 weeks after SBRT. This CDR3 region has 15 residues. Looked up from germline, CDR1 is MDHEN and CDR2 is SYDVKM. V was pared by 4 bases and J by 2 bases, with 3 bases of the junction left unmatched. Here immunoSEQ multiplex PCR was the method, and the copy in TCRdb shows in-frame clones only, minus some. The profile shows more than 95,000 clones, roughly 80% of them singletons.

This chain connects TRBV28 to TRBJ2-3, with 10 positions matching TRBD2. The sequences come from blood, collected from a patient whose treatment included radiotherapy and nephrectomy. The sequence derives from a woman aged 55-69 years with renal cell carcinoma. CDR3 DNA sequence: TGTGCCAGCAGTTCCGGGACTAGCGACACAGATACGCAGTATTTT. Protein: CASSSGTSDTDTQYF.